These 32 T cell receptor beta chains came from one sample sequenced in a study of T cell responses to AZD1222 COVID-19 vaccine. Sequenced by immunoSEQ multiplex PCR; TCRdb stores in-frame clones only, minus some. The sample holds 65,000 to 80,000 clones, about 90% seen once. This sample comprised peripheral blood, obtained on day 0 of MenACWY control vaccination. These receptors were taken from an adult in good health.

CDR3 amino acids: CATSRDTSGGSEQYF. The CDR3 bases are TGTGCCACCAGCAGGGATACTAGCGGGGGAAGCGAGCAGTACTTC. The chain employs TRBV15 and TRBJ2-7; 11 bases match TRBD2. Germline V CDR1 and CDR2: LNHNV, YYDKDF (reference sequence). After removal of 3 bases from V and 6 bases from J, the junction contained 7 bases not matched to a gene. This CDR3 is 15 amino acids long.

This chain uses TRBV5-5 with TRBJ1-2; D possibly corresponds to TRBD1 (5 bases). The CDR3 contains 15 residues. V shed 2 bases and J shed 8 bases, with 19 bases lying between them. Germline V gives CDR1 SGHKS, CDR2 YYEKEE (reference sequence). CDR3 protein: CASSFGTVRDPGYTF. CDR3 coding DNA: TGTGCCAGCAGCTTTGGGACCGTAAGGGACCCCGGCTACACCTTC.

This clone appeared once. The V gene is TRBV19, the J gene TRBJ2-2; 7 nucleotides align to TRBD1. CDR3 size: 16 residues. V shed 5 bases, J shed 2 bases, and the junction held 8 bases outside the gene matches. Germline values: CDR1 LNHDA, CDR2 SQIVND (reference sequence). CDR3 nucleotides: TGTGCCAGTAGTTCGCGACAGGGTTCTAACACCGGGGAGCTGTTTTTT. As protein: CASSSRQGSNTGELFF.

Only one count was recorded for this clone. This sequence joins TRBV5-1 and TRBJ2-5; D may be TRBD2 (5 bases). Germline V gene lookup returns CDR1 SGHRS and CDR2 YFSETQ. Trimming cost V 0 bases and J 7 bases, with 10 bases left between them. The CDR3 extends over 13 amino acids. The CDR3 sequence: CASSLDWAGTQYF. Here the CDR3 DNA reads TGCGCCAGCAGCTTGGATTGGGCGGGGACCCAGTACTTC.

The J gene is TRBJ1-1, the V gene TRBV3-1 (or the pseudogene TRBV3-2); TRBD1 might be the D (6 bases). Per germline, CDR1 LGHDT and CDR2 YNNKEL (reference sequence). V lost 0 bases, J lost 11 bases, and 13 bases lay in between. This CDR3 has 13 amino acids. The CDR3 reads CASSQEGALWAFF. The CDR3 DNA follows: TGTGCCAGCAGCCAAGAGGGGGCCTTATGGGCTTTCTTT.

This chain links TRBV27 with TRBJ2-7; D gene unclear. The CDR3 has 13 residues. Between the trimmed V and J ends, which lost 4 bases and 1 base, there was a span of 8 bases. CDR1 MNHEY and CDR2 SMNVEV come from the germline V gene (reference sequence). CDR3 sequence (DNA): TGTGCCAGCAGTTCCGGGCGGTCCTACGAGCAGTACTTC. This encodes CASSSGRSYEQYF.

CDR3 in amino acids: CASSRETGSWGYTF. The CDR3 DNA sequence: TGCGCCAGCAGCCGAGAAACAGGGTCCTGGGGCTACACCTTC. The genes are TRBV5-1 and TRBJ1-2, with D possibly being TRBD1 (6 bases). The CDR3 has 14 amino acids. Germline CDR1 reads SGHRS; CDR2 reads YFSETQ. The V end was cut by 4 bases, the J end by 8 bases, with 18 bases between.

The chain couples TRBV7-2 to TRBJ2-7, with 11 bases fitting TRBD1. With 6 bases clipped from V and 9 bases from J, the junction kept 4 bases outside the gene matches. The V gene's germline CDR1 is SGHTA and CDR2 FQGNSA. The CDR3 extends over 12 amino acids. CDR3 bases: TGTGCCAGCAGGGACAGGGGGCTTTGGCAGTACTTC. Protein product: CASRDRGLWQYF.

This chain links TRBV7-2 with TRBJ2-5, with TRBD2 matching 10 bases. Per the germline V gene, CDR1 is SGHTA and CDR2 is FQGNSA. The V gene end was trimmed by 1 base and the J gene end by 2 bases; junction bases not matched to a gene: 7. The CDR3 spans 17 residues. CDR3 coding DNA: TGTGCCAGCAGCTTAGTTTACCCACTAGCGGGGCAAGAGACCCAGTACTTC. Translating it yields CASSLVYPLAGQETQYF. The whole variable domain, remainder taken from reference TRBV7-2 and TRBJ2-5, is GAGVSQSPSNKVTEKGKDVELRCDPISGHTALYWYRQSLGQGLEFLIYFQGNSAPDKSGLPSDRFSAERTGGSVSTLTIQRTQQEDSAVYLCASSLVYPLAGQETQYFGPGTRLLVL.

This chain uses TRBV12-3 or TRBV12-4 with TRBJ1-4, with no clear D. Trimming cost V 3 bases and J 8 bases, with 10 bases left between them. This CDR3 has 13 residues. The CDR3 loop is CASSFAMEEKLFF. As DNA, the CDR3 is TGTGCCAGCAGTTTCGCGATGGAAGAAAAACTGTTTTTT.

V is TRBV12-3 or TRBV12-4 and J is TRBJ2-1; possibly TRBD2 for D (6 bases). Trimming pared 6 bases from V and 10 bases from J, leaving 13 bases between. This CDR3 has 12 amino acids. CDR3 amino acids: CASRDGRLEQFF. As DNA, the CDR3 is TGTGCCAGCAGAGACGGGAGACTAGAGCAGTTCTTC.

This chain joins TRBV9 and TRBJ2-6; 8 positions agree with TRBD1. The CDR3 consists of 17 residues. Germline CDR1 is SGDLS and CDR2 is YYNGEE. The trim removed 3 bases at V and 2 bases at J, leaving 7 bases unmatched. CDR3 DNA: TGTGCCAGCAGCGCGCCCGACAGGGGTGCTGGGGCCAACGTCCTGACTTTC. It yields the protein CASSAPDRGAGANVLTF.

Here the CDR3 reads CASSTDRVYGYTF. The CDR3 DNA is TGTGCCAGCAGCACAGACAGGGTCTATGGCTACACCTTC. This rearrangement joins TRBV7-2 to TRBJ1-2; 7 positions agree with TRBD1. V dropped 5 bases and J dropped 4; count of bases not matched to a gene: 4. Per germline, CDR1 SGHTA and CDR2 FQGNSA. The CDR3 length is 13 residues.

This chain joins TRBV3-1 (or the pseudogene TRBV3-2) and TRBJ2-2; D perhaps matches TRBD1 (8 bases). The germline V and J ends were trimmed by 6 bases and 0 bases, with 17 bases remaining between them. This CDR3 is 17 amino acids long. The germline V gene has CDR1 LGHDT and CDR2 YNNKEL (reference sequence). The CDR3 spells CASSRTGGEANTGELFF. The CDR3 nucleotides are TGTGCCAGCAGTAGAACAGGGGGGGAGGCGAACACCGGGGAGCTGTTTTTT.

V gene TRBV5-1 combines with J gene TRBJ2-1; the D gene could be TRBD1 or TRBD2 (7 bases each). CDR3 size: 15 residues. V was clipped by 5 bases and J by 2 bases, with 14 bases between them. Germline-derived CDR1 and CDR2 are SGHRS and YFSETQ. The CDR3 reads CASSSGGVAYNEQFF. CDR3 nucleotides: TGCGCCAGCAGTTCAGGGGGGGTTGCCTACAATGAGCAGTTCTTC.

The genes are TRBV19 and TRBJ2-1; no reliable D call. With 5 bases removed from V and 0 bases from J, the gap between germline ends came to 11 bases. Germline V CDR1 and CDR2: LNHDA, SQIVND (reference sequence). The CDR3 contains 15 residues. For the CDR3, the DNA is TGTGCCAGTAGTTTCACCCTGGGCTCCTACAATGAGCAGTTCTTC. It codes for CASSFTLGSYNEQFF. Complete variable domain (other parts from reference TRBV19 and TRBJ2-1): DGGITQSPKYLFRKEGQNVTLSCEQNLNHDAMYWYRQDPGQGLRLIYYSQIVNDFQKGDIAEGYSVSREKKESFPLTVTSAQKNPTAFYLCASSFTLGSYNEQFFGPGTRLTVL.

The chain combines TRBV18 with TRBJ2-7; D may be TRBD1 (6 bases). Germline CDR1 KGHSH, CDR2 LQKENI. The CDR3 is made up of 13 amino acids. Trimming removed 6 bases from V and 4 bases from J, with 13 bases in between. CDR3 coding DNA: TGTGCCAGCTCCCCGGGACAAGAATACGAGCAGTACTTC. It specifies CASSPGQEYEQYF.

This sequence joins TRBV5-6 and TRBJ1-2, with D tentatively TRBD1 (5 bases). Trimming removed 2 bases from V and 2 bases from J, with 16 bases in between. There are 16 residues in the CDR3. Germline V gene sequence: CDR1 SGHDT, CDR2 YYEEEE. CDR3 in DNA: TGTGCCAGCAGCTTTGACGCCAGGGTCGGGAACTATGGCTACACCTTC. This codes for CASSFDARVGNYGYTF.

The rearrangement joins TRBV28 to TRBJ2-1; TRBD2 matches at 8 bases. V lost 3 bases to trimming and J lost 0 bases; unmatched junction nucleotides: 7. This CDR3 has 17 amino acids. CDR1 and CDR2 from the germline V gene are MDHEN and SYDVKM. The CDR3 nucleotides read TGTGCCAGCAGTTTTGCCGGGGGGGGCCGCTCCTACAATGAGCAGTTCTTC. Encoded protein: CASSFAGGGRSYNEQFF.

This rearrangement joins TRBV4-3 to TRBJ2-6, with TRBD2 as a possible D gene (5 bases). The CDR3 contains 16 residues. Per germline, CDR1 LGHNA and CDR2 YSLEER. Trimming took 4 bases from V and 2 from J, leaving 12 bases between them. The CDR3 here is CASSPSEGTGANVLTF. For the CDR3, the DNA is TGCGCCAGCAGCCCGAGCGAGGGAACTGGGGCCAACGTCCTGACTTTC.

The chain has TRBV7-2 and TRBJ2-3; 10 nucleotides line up with TRBD2. With 2 bases clipped from V and 2 bases from J, the junction kept 7 bases outside the gene matches. Germline loops: CDR1 SGHTA, CDR2 FQGNSA. The length of the CDR3 is 17 residues. The CDR3 spells CASSLIGLAANTDTQYF. The CDR3 DNA reads as TGTGCCAGCAGCTTAATTGGACTAGCGGCAAACACAGATACGCAGTATTTT.

The chain recombines TRBV29-1 with TRBJ2-7; 9 bases are shared with TRBD1. V was clipped by 4 bases and J by 5 bases; unmatched bases: 9. The CDR3 runs to 14 residues. Germline-derived CDR1 and CDR2 are SQVTM and ANQGSEA. This CDR3 is CSVASGTGNNEQYF. CDR3 DNA sequence: TGCAGCGTTGCATCCGGGACAGGGAACAACGAGCAGTACTTC.

This clone was detected a few times. This chain uses TRBV7-3 with TRBJ1-2; a weak D match, TRBD1 (6 bases). V lost 0 bases to trimming and J lost 8 bases, with 10 bases between them. The CDR3 covers 13 residues. Germline CDR1 reads SGHTA; CDR2 reads FQGTGA. The DNA for the CDR3 is TGTGCCAGCAGCTTAACAGGGGGAGAAGGCTACACCTTC. This gives the protein CASSLTGGEGYTF.

The J gene is TRBJ1-5, the V gene TRBV27; TRBD1 aligns across 10 bases. This CDR3 has 18 residues. V trimming: 0 bases; J trimming: 1 base; junction bases outside the gene matches: 6. Germline CDR1 MNHEY, CDR2 SMNVEV (reference sequence). CDR3 region: CASSLSGTGVWSNQPQHF. CDR3 coding DNA: TGTGCCAGCAGTTTATCGGGGACAGGGGTTTGGAGCAATCAGCCCCAGCATTTT.

The chain joins TRBV28 to TRBJ1-1; D call uncertain. The length of the CDR3 is 15 residues. Germline CDR1 reads MDHEN; CDR2 reads SYDVKM. V shed 0 bases and J shed 0 bases, with 8 bases lying between them. CDR3 residues: CASSLWNTLNTEAFF. CDR3 DNA sequence: TGTGCCAGCAGTTTATGGAATACACTGAACACTGAAGCTTTCTTT.

This clone turned up a few times. This chain uses TRBV12-3 or TRBV12-4 with TRBJ1-1, with unresolved D. V gave up 5 bases and J gave up 12 bases, with 19 bases separating them. There are 13 residues in the CDR3. The CDR3 reads CASSLSGVELTFF. CDR3 sequence (DNA): TGTGCCAGCAGTCTATCGGGTGTGGAGTTAACTTTCTTT.

The V gene is TRBV20-1, the J gene TRBJ1-4; 9 bases are shared with TRBD1. The CDR3 has 16 residues. The germline CDR1 and CDR2 sequences are DFQATT and SNEGSKA (reference sequence). Losses at the gene ends were 3 bases for V and 7 bases for J; bases not matched to a gene: 12. The CDR3 sequence: CSASNLPGQGGEKLFF. CDR3 DNA sequence: TGCAGTGCTAGTAACCTTCCGGGACAGGGAGGTGAAAAACTGTTTTTT.

The rearrangement joins TRBV28 to TRBJ2-7, with 7 nucleotides matching TRBD1. The CDR3 runs to 14 residues. Looked up from germline, CDR1 is MDHEN and CDR2 is SYDVKM. V gave up 7 bases and J gave up 2 bases; unmatched junction bases: 8. In nucleotides, the CDR3 is TGTGCCAGCACCTCATCCCAGGGGGCCTACGAGCAGTACTTC. This gives the protein CASTSSQGAYEQYF.

The chain uses TRBV10-2 and TRBJ1-6; D remains unclear. CDR1 is WSHSY, CDR2 SAAADI, per germline. This CDR3 region has 14 residues. Trimming removed 0 bases from V and 7 bases from J, with 7 bases in between. CDR3 amino acids: CASSESVGNSPLHF. Written as DNA, the CDR3 is TGCGCCAGCAGTGAGTCTGTAGGGAATTCACCCCTCCACTTT.

The rearrangement links TRBV7-8 to TRBJ2-2; D uncertain. This CDR3 region has 12 residues. V was shortened by 5 bases and J by 4 bases, with 5 bases between the two germline ends. Germline V gene sequence: CDR1 SGHVS, CDR2 FQNEAQ. CDR3 in amino acids: CASSRSTGELFF. In DNA, the CDR3 is TGTGCCAGCAGCCGCAGCACCGGGGAGCTGTTTTTT.

The CDR3 DNA reads TGTGCCAGCAGCGTAACACACAGCGGGGGTGATTCACCCCTCCACTTT. Encoded protein: CASSVTHSGGDSPLHF. The gene calls are TRBV9 and TRBJ1-6; weak D call: TRBD1 (5 bases). The germline V gene has CDR1 SGDLS and CDR2 YYNGEE. V lost 1 base, J lost 8 bases, and 16 bases lay in between. The CDR3 extends over 16 amino acids.

The chain employs TRBV28 and TRBJ1-5; 9 bases fit TRBD1. Trimming cost V 3 bases and J 4 bases; bases outside gene matches: 7. CDR1 is MDHEN and CDR2 is SYDVKM in the germline V gene. The CDR3 length is 16 residues. The CDR3 protein is CASSFLLTGGNQPQHF. In nucleotides, the CDR3 is TGTGCCAGCAGTTTTTTATTGACAGGGGGGAATCAGCCCCAGCATTTT.